These 16 T cell receptor beta chains were sequenced from one sample in a study of T cell responses to AZD1222 COVID-19 vaccine. Profiled with immunoSEQ multiplex PCR; TCRdb holds only in-frame clones, not every one. The sample yields about 150,000 clones, approximately 90% seen once. The input for sequencing was peripheral blood, taken on day 0 of AZD1222 vaccination. These receptors were collected from an adult in good health.

This clone has just one count. The J gene is TRBJ2-1, the V gene TRBV7-3; 7 bases map to TRBD2. The CDR3 extends over 12 amino acids. CDR1 is SGHTA, CDR2 FQGTGA, per germline. J lost 6 bases, V lost 5 bases, and 1 base had no gene match. The CDR3 region is CASSPGGNEQFF. The CDR3 nucleotides read TGTGCCAGCAGCCCGGGGGGCAATGAGCAGTTCTTC.

J is TRBJ1-2 and V is TRBV29-1; D gene uncertain. CDR1 SQVTM and CDR2 ANQGSEA come from the germline V gene. V lost 3 bases to trimming and J lost 1 base, with 6 bases between them. CDR3 length: 12 residues. CDR3 protein: CSVDEGNYGYTF. CDR3 coding DNA: TGCAGCGTTGATGAGGGTAACTATGGCTACACCTTC.

The gene calls are TRBV9 and TRBJ2-5, with D possibly TRBD2 on 5 matching bases. The germline gives CDR1 SGDLS, CDR2 YYNGEE. CDR3 length: 14 residues. Trimming removed 3 bases from V and 4 bases from J, with 13 bases in between. The CDR3 coding sequence is TGTGCCAGCAGCGACAGTCCTAGCCCAGAGACCCAGTACTTC. Its translation is CASSDSPSPETQYF.

The rearrangement joins TRBV6-2 or TRBV6-3 to TRBJ2-4, with 10 bases identical to TRBD2. Trimming removed 2 bases from V and 0 bases from J; junction bases left unmatched: 13. The CDR3 consists of 20 residues. From germline, CDR1 is MNHEY and CDR2 SVGEGT. The chain's CDR3 is CASSYPTASGGTLAKNIQYF. CDR3 bases: TGTGCCAGCAGTTACCCGACGGCTAGCGGGGGCACCCTAGCCAAAAACATTCAGTACTTC.

V is TRBV12-3 or TRBV12-4 and J is TRBJ1-2; no clear D. There are 13 residues in the CDR3. Trimming stripped 6 bases from V and 2 bases from J, with 10 bases between. The CDR3 DNA reads as TGTGCCAGCAGGCCTGGAGGCAACTATGGCTACACCTTC. Its translation: CASRPGGNYGYTF.

The rearrangement links TRBV19 to TRBJ2-4; D uncertain. V lost 3 bases and J lost 2, with 11 bases in between. Germline CDR1 LNHDA, CDR2 SQIVND (reference sequence). The CDR3 has 15 amino acids. The CDR3 DNA is TGTGCCAGTAGTATTGTGGAATTCTCCAAAAACATTCAGTACTTC. Residues: CASSIVEFSKNIQYF.

V gene TRBV7-6 combines with J gene TRBJ2-5; 11 positions agree with TRBD2. The trim removed 8 bases at V and 5 bases at J, leaving 13 bases unmatched. Germline V lookup: CDR1 SGHVS, CDR2 FNYEAQ. This CDR3 is 16 amino acids long. CDR3 DNA sequence: TGTGCCAGCGGGGCGGATAGCGGGGGGGCGCGGGAGACCCAGTACTTC. Its translation: CASGADSGGARETQYF.

V and J are TRBV21-1 and TRBJ1-1. TRBV21-1 is a pseudogene segment. This CDR3 comprises 17 residues. CDR3 in DNA: TGTGCCAGCAGCAAAAGGATTAGGCGTAGCTTGAACACTGAAGCTTTCTTT. Translated, it gives CASSKRIRRSLNTEAFF.

This chain links TRBV19 with TRBJ1-3, with D possibly TRBD1 on 5 matching bases. The CDR3 has 15 amino acids. Per the germline V gene, CDR1 is LNHDA and CDR2 is SQIVND (reference sequence). The V gene lost 4 bases and the J gene lost 0 bases, with 10 bases spanning the gap. CDR3 loop: CASSTGPHSGNTIYF. CDR3 nucleotides: TGTGCCAGTAGTACGGGACCACACTCTGGAAACACCATATATTTT. The complete variable domain, with remaining parts taken from reference TRBV19 and TRBJ1-3, reads DGGITQSPKYLFRKEGQNVTLSCEQNLNHDAMYWYRQDPGQGLRLIYYSQIVNDFQKGDIAEGYSVSREKKESFPLTVTSAQKNPTAFYLCASSTGPHSGNTIYFGEGSWLTVV.

The DNA of the CDR3 is TGTGCCAGCAGGGCTGACAGGTATTCCCCTGAAGCTTTCTTT. This gives the protein CASRADRYSPEAFF. This sequence joins TRBV2 and TRBJ1-1, with D possibly being TRBD1 (6 bases). The ends were cut back, 6 bases at V and 6 bases at J, with 17 bases in the middle. CDR1 is SNHLY, CDR2 FYNNEI, per germline. The CDR3 consists of 14 residues.

The chain links TRBV2 to TRBJ2-1; possibly TRBD1 for D (5 bases). This CDR3 region has 17 residues. Germline CDR1 SNHLY, CDR2 FYNNEI. V lost 6 bases to trimming and J lost 5 bases, with 23 bases between them. The CDR3 nucleotides read TGTGCCAGCAGCGCAGCACGGAGCCAGGGCGCCGACAATGAGCAGTTCTTC. It translates to CASSAARSQGADNEQFF. The variable domain in full, completed from reference TRBV2 and TRBJ2-1, reads EPEVTQTPSHQVTQMGQEVILRCVPISNHLYFYWYRQILGQKVEFLVSFYNNEISEKSEIFDDQFSVERPDGSNFTLKIRSTKLEDSAMYFCASSAARSQGADNEQFFGPGTRLTVL.

The chain recombines TRBV7-2 with TRBJ2-5; 8 bases line up with TRBD2. CDR3 length: 15 residues. Looked up from germline, CDR1 is SGHTA and CDR2 is FQGNSA. V shed 1 base, J shed 5 bases, and the junction held 6 bases outside the gene matches. CDR3 in amino acids: CASSLEAGGWETQYF. The CDR3 DNA is TGTGCCAGCAGCTTAGAGGCGGGGGGATGGGAGACCCAGTACTTC.

This chain joins TRBV15 and TRBJ1-4; perhaps TRBD1 as D (5 bases). The CDR3 covers 16 residues. Germline loops: CDR1 LNHNV, CDR2 YYDKDF (reference sequence). Trimming stripped 2 bases from V and 3 bases from J, with 13 bases between. The CDR3 here is CATSRFPEGANEKLFF. CDR3 nucleotide sequence: TGTGCCACCAGCAGATTCCCCGAAGGGGCTAATGAAAAACTGTTTTTT.

This rearrangement joins TRBV9 to TRBJ2-1, with D unclear. CDR3 length: 17 residues. Germline V CDR1 and CDR2: SGDLS, YYNGEE. V lost 2 bases, J lost 0 bases, and 15 bases lay in between. CDR3 bases: TGTGCCAGCAGCGTCGGAAGCATTCCTCTCTCCTACAATGAGCAGTTCTTC. Translated, it gives CASSVGSIPLSYNEQFF.

The chain uses TRBV6-5 and TRBJ1-2; D is perhaps TRBD1 (5 bases). The CDR3 consists of 15 residues. The germline gives CDR1 MNHEY, CDR2 SVGAGI. The V end lost 0 bases, the J end lost 4 bases, and 12 bases lay between the germline ends. The CDR3 region is CASSYSGRESYGYTF. CDR3 DNA: TGTGCCAGCAGTTACTCAGGCAGGGAATCCTATGGCTACACCTTC.

This chain connects TRBV5-4 to TRBJ2-5; 7 positions match TRBD1. The CDR3 covers 13 residues. Losses at the gene ends were 4 bases for V and 4 bases for J; bases not matched to a gene: 4. Germline CDR1 is SGHNT and CDR2 is YYREEE (reference sequence). CDR3 nucleotides: TGTGCCAGCAGCCGACAGGGTGGAGAGACCCAGTACTTC. This translates into CASSRQGGETQYF.